The 21 T cell receptor beta chains given below trace back to one sample, sequenced in a study of T cells in localized non-small cell lung cancer. The data were produced by immunoSEQ multiplex PCR, yet TCRdb's version contains in-frame clones alone and is incomplete. This sample has 3,000 or so clones; about 25% occur once, and the top ten carry about 14%. The sequenced sample was normal lung tissue next to the tumor, obtained before any cancer treatment. The receptor source for this set is a man between 40 and 69 years old with stage III squamous cell lung carcinoma.

This clone was picked up a small number of times. V usage is TRBV25-1 and J usage is TRBJ1-1, with TRBD1 matching over 8 bases. Germline trimming cut 1 base from V and 5 bases from J; bases unmatched to any gene: 6. The CDR3 sequence is 15 residues long. Germline values: CDR1 MGHDK, CDR2 SYGVNS. The CDR3 coding sequence is TGTGCCAGCAGTGAATTTCACAGGGGGGGAACTGAAGCTTTCTTT. As protein: CASSEFHRGGTEAFF.

In DNA, the CDR3 is TGCGCCAGCAGCTTGGGGGGGCTGAACACTGAAGCTTTCTTT. Amino acid sequence: CASSLGGLNTEAFF. The chain recombines TRBV5-1 with TRBJ1-1; a possible D gene is TRBD1 (6 bases). In germline, CDR1 is SGHRS, CDR2 YFSETQ. The V and J ends lost 0 bases and 0 bases respectively, with 6 bases between them. This CDR3 has 14 residues.

By sample share, this clone is medium-sized (0.01 to 0.1%). V usage is TRBV11-3 and J usage is TRBJ2-2; unclear D gene. This CDR3 comprises 15 residues. Looked up from germline, CDR1 is SGHNT and CDR2 is YENEEA. Trimming left V 1 base short and J 2 bases short, with 8 bases between. CDR3 loop: CASSLVGGNTGELFF. The CDR3 bases are TGTGCCAGCAGCTTAGTCGGCGGAAACACCGGGGAGCTGTTTTTT. The complete variable domain, with remaining parts taken from reference TRBV11-3 and TRBJ2-2, reads EAGVVQSPRYKIIEKKQPVAFWCNPISGHNTLYWYLQNLGQGPELLIRYENEEAVDDSQLPKDRFSAERLKGVDSTLKIQPAELGDSAVYLCASSLVGGNTGELFFGEGSRLTVL.

This clone came up a few times. V usage is TRBV18 and J usage is TRBJ1-3; no reliable D call. Deletions cut 4 bases from V and 4 bases from J, with 8 bases between. The CDR3 covers 13 residues. The germline V gene has CDR1 KGHSH and CDR2 LQKENI. The DNA of the CDR3 is TGTGCCAGCTCACTGGAGAGCGGAAACACCATATATTTT. Protein sequence: CASSLESGNTIYF.

In this sample, this clone turned up a few times. The chain couples TRBV11-3 to TRBJ2-1, with TRBD1 identical over 7 bases. This CDR3 comprises 17 residues. Germline trimming cut 5 bases from V and 2 bases from J; bases unmatched to any gene: 12. Germline V gene lookup returns CDR1 SGHNT and CDR2 YENEEA. CDR3 protein: CASSTIPSGTAYNEQFF. CDR3 nucleotide sequence: TGTGCCAGCAGCACGATCCCATCGGGGACAGCCTACAATGAGCAGTTCTTC.

This clone was detected a few times. This chain links TRBV2 with TRBJ1-3, with D unclear. In germline, CDR1 is SNHLY, CDR2 FYNNEI. V lost 6 bases to trimming and J lost 4 bases, with 13 bases between them. This CDR3 region has 14 residues. The CDR3 DNA follows: TGTGCCAGCAGCTCCGGTGGTTGGGGAAACACCATATATTTT. It yields the protein CASSSGGWGNTIYF.

This clone appeared a few times. The chain is built from TRBV28 and TRBJ2-2; 7 bases are a match to TRBD1. The CDR3 runs 14 residues. Trimming took 4 bases from V and 8 from J; bases not matched to a gene: 7. Looked up from germline, CDR1 is MDHEN and CDR2 is SYDVKM. The CDR3 DNA follows: TGTGCCAGCAGTTCCCCAGGGGGTTTGGGGGAGCTGTTTTTT. Its translation is CASSSPGGLGELFF.

This clone came up a few times. The chain carries TRBV28 and TRBJ1-4; D uncertain. Trimming took off 5 bases at V and 6 bases at J, with 10 bases between the two ends. The germline CDR1 and CDR2 sequences are MDHEN and SYDVKM. The CDR3 runs 13 residues. The CDR3 protein is CASSGELYEKLFF. In DNA form, the CDR3 reads TGTGCCAGCAGTGGAGAGTTATATGAAAAACTGTTTTTT.

The chain is built from TRBV19 and TRBJ2-2; 7 bases agree with TRBD2. Germline CDR1 reads LNHDA; CDR2 reads SQIVND (reference sequence). The CDR3 runs to 14 residues. V lost 8 bases, J lost 5 bases, and 8 bases stayed unmatched. CDR3 region: CASDSGGLTGELFF. The CDR3 nucleotides are TGTGCCAGTGACTCGGGGGGTCTAACCGGGGAGCTGTTTTTT.

As DNA, the CDR3 is TGTGCCAGCAGCCATTGGGACAGGAACACTGAAGCTTTCTTT. It yields the protein CASSHWDRNTEAFF. The chain is built from TRBV11-3 and TRBJ1-1; 7 positions agree with TRBD1. The CDR3 has 14 residues. CDR1 is SGHNT and CDR2 is YENEEA in the germline V gene. The V gene end was trimmed by 5 bases and the J gene end by 1 base; junction bases not matched to a gene: 4.

This clone was counted between two and nine times. The chain carries TRBV9 and TRBJ1-2; D uncertain. CDR3 length: 12 amino acids. Trimming took off 7 bases at V and 8 bases at J, with 15 bases between the two ends. CDR1 and CDR2 (germline): SGDLS, YYNGEE. This chain's CDR3 is CASDWRSKGYTF. CDR3 nucleotide sequence: TGTGCCAGCGATTGGAGGTCTAAAGGCTACACCTTC. The complete variable domain, with remaining parts taken from reference TRBV9 and TRBJ1-2, reads DSGVTQTPKHLITATGQRVTLRCSPRSGDLSVYWYQQSLDQGLQFLIQYYNGEERAKGNILERFSAQQFPDLHSELNLSSLELGDSALYFCASDWRSKGYTFGSGTRLTVV.

The sample holds a few counts of this clone. J is TRBJ1-1 and V is TRBV21-1; the table assigns TRBD1, which was not confirmed against the DNA. TRBV21-1 is an annotated pseudogene. The CDR3 loop spans 14 amino acids. CDR3 protein: CASSEAGLNTEAFF. The DNA of the CDR3 is TGTGCCAGCAGTGAAGCAGGGCTGAACACTGAAGCTTTCTTT.

CDR3 protein: CASSSRDRELGNEQFF. The DNA of the CDR3 is TGCGCCAGCAGCTCCCGGGACAGGGAATTGGGCAATGAGCAGTTCTTC. This chain connects TRBV5-1 to TRBJ2-1; 9 bases match TRBD1. Per the germline V gene, CDR1 is SGHRS and CDR2 is YFSETQ. The CDR3 consists of 16 residues. Germline trimming cut 3 bases from V and 6 bases from J; bases unmatched to any gene: 10.

The table lists this clone with a few counts. The chain couples TRBV7-8 to TRBJ2-1; a possible D gene is TRBD2 (6 bases). The CDR3 contains 13 residues. Germline V gives CDR1 SGHVS, CDR2 FQNEAQ. Trimming took 5 bases from V and 6 from J, leaving 11 bases between them. CDR3 sequence: CASSRGTSNEQFF. Written as DNA, the CDR3 is TGTGCCAGCAGCCGGGGGACGAGCAATGAGCAGTTCTTC.

In its sample, this clone is medium-sized. The rearrangement links TRBV11-3 to TRBJ2-2; possible D gene TRBD2, 6 bases. Trimming shortened V by 5 bases and J by 5 bases, and 12 bases separated the two germline ends. This CDR3 has 14 amino acids. Germline CDR1 reads SGHNT; CDR2 reads YENEEA. CDR3 residues: CASSPRSGTGELFF. For the CDR3, the DNA is TGTGCCAGCAGCCCTCGGAGCGGGACCGGGGAGCTGTTTTTT.

The chain employs TRBV30 and TRBJ2-7; TRBD2 aligns across 8 bases. Trimming took 0 bases from V and 2 from J; bases not matched to a gene: 3. CDR3 length: 14 amino acids. Germline CDR1 is GTSNPN and CDR2 is SVGIG (reference sequence). This CDR3 is CAWSVPAGAYEQYF. In DNA, the CDR3 is TGTGCCTGGAGTGTACCAGCGGGGGCCTACGAGCAGTACTTC.

The chain carries TRBV9 and TRBJ1-1; the match to TRBD1 covers 7 bases. The germline V gene encodes CDR1 SGDLS and CDR2 YYNGEE. V lost 0 bases to trimming and J lost 3 bases; unmatched junction nucleotides: 11. The CDR3 is 17 amino acids. The CDR3 DNA reads TGTGCCAGCAGCGTAGGTAACGCAGGGGGTTCGGACACTGAAGCTTTCTTT. This translates into CASSVGNAGGSDTEAFF.

In its sample, this clone is medium-sized. The V call is TRBV11-3, the J call TRBJ1-1; 12 bases agree with TRBD1. CDR3 length equals 14 residues. With V trimmed by 5 bases and J by 5 bases, 3 bases remained unmatched. The V gene's germline CDR1 is SGHNT and CDR2 YENEEA. The CDR3: CASSRDRGRTEAFF. The CDR3 DNA reads as TGTGCCAGCAGCCGGGACAGGGGGCGAACTGAAGCTTTCTTT.

This clone came up many times. The chain couples TRBV6-8 to TRBJ1-5; no clear D. Germline lookup yields CDR1 MNHGY and CDR2 SAAAGT. This CDR3 has 13 residues. V was shortened by 3 bases and J by 15 bases, with 18 bases between the two germline ends. The CDR3 coding sequence is TGTGCCAGCAGTTATTTTCGAATCGACAAAAGGCATTTT. Translating gives CASSYFRIDKRHF.

This clone is termed medium-sized. This sequence joins TRBV11-3 and TRBJ1-2; 10 bases are shared with TRBD1. Trimming cost V 0 bases and J 2 bases; bases outside gene matches: 0. CDR3 length equals 15 residues. Germline-derived CDR1 and CDR2 are SGHNT and YENEEA. This CDR3 reads CASSLEGQGNYGYTF. CDR3 nucleotide sequence: TGTGCCAGCAGCTTAGAGGGACAGGGGAACTATGGCTACACCTTC.

The chain links TRBV18 to TRBJ2-7; TRBD1 aligns across 8 bases. This CDR3 region has 15 residues. With 4 bases clipped from V and 3 bases from J, the junction kept 8 bases outside the gene matches. Germline loops: CDR1 KGHSH, CDR2 LQKENI. The CDR3 loop reads CASSRRLQGDYEQYV. The CDR3 region has the DNA TGTGCCAGCTCACGTAGGCTACAGGGGGACTACGAGCAGTACGTC.